This T cell receptor (beta chain) emerged from a study of beta chain features in type 1 diabetes (dated by TCRdb to the late 2010s). A note on the overall study: Mean age, gender distribution, total cell number and subset yield did not differ between patients and healthy donors. In the study, TCRB repertoires of sorted circulating CD4+ T cell subsets from recently diagnosed type 1 diabetes patients were compared with those of matched healthy donors. Across all samples, 107,917,701 sorted cells were examined, and cell number per subset correlated strongly with RNA yield. Regulatory and stem cell-like memory subsets were isolated from only 8 patients and roughly 8 healthy donors, whereas naive and central memory subsets came from all 28 donors.

What the research found in general, with its limitations: In all four CD4+ subsets, TCRB CDR3 length was moderately but significantly shorter in type 1 diabetes patients. Shorter templates might be favored by PCR, yet because patient and control samples were amplified and corrected together, any such skew would affect both groups equally. Because cDNA rather than genomic DNA was sequenced, highly expressing activated cells could have been over-represented, although no difference in activation and CD3 levels was found between groups. The naive, central memory and regulatory TCRB repertoires appeared to resemble one another more closely among patients than among healthy donors. HLA sub-analyses involved small numbers of individuals, so any influence of HLA type on TCRB rearrangement remained unresolved. At VDJ recombination sites, type 1 diabetes patients had fewer insertions and more deleted nucleotides, which implies abnormalities in thymic rearrangement.

Remarks on this clone: No cognate antigen has been identified for it. There are no base qualities to consult, and no much larger clone falls within one base.

Each donor gave one peripheral blood draw, averaging about 100 mL, which was collected into heparinised tubes. A BD FACSAria II and a panel including CD45RO, CCR7, CD25, CD127, CD95 and CD27 were used to sort naive, central memory, regulatory and stem cell-like memory CD4+ T cells. Purity was above 95% for every sorted population. PBMCs were isolated immediately by Lymphoprep density gradient centrifugation and stained directly without culture. So that batch effects would be minimized, each experiment stained and sorted samples in pairs, pairing one healthy donor with one patient. V is cut by 4 bases and J by 1 base, and the space between the germline ends is 9 bases. The germline V gene provides CDR1 SNHLY and CDR2 FYNNEI. The CDR3 runs 14 amino acids, cysteine and phenylalanine included. The kept DNA is CDR3 alone, 42 bases in frame from the first base. The entire isolated RNA was reverse transcribed using the High Capacity cDNA Reverse Transcription Kit, and thus expressed TCRB transcripts were sequenced. Deep immunoSEQ sequencing was performed on naive, central memory and regulatory T cell samples, with an average of roughly 3.3 million total reads per sample. After sorted cells were lysed in RLT buffer, RNA was extracted with DNase-treated RNeasy Micro or Mini kits, with the choice depending on cell number. To prevent cross-contamination, each cell subset was processed individually, whereas patient and healthy donor samples were processed jointly. The immunoSEQ multiplex PCR was used to amplify TCRB sequences from cDNA, generating 87-bp fragments that spanned the CDR3 region. The amplicons were sequenced using the Illumina HiSeq platform. From the authors' description of their analysis: Synthetic template baselines were used to correct PCR bias computationally, reads within Hamming distance 2 were collapsed, and singletons that could not be merged were discarded. Reads were aligned to IMGT to assign V, D and J genes, CDR3 length, and insertions or deletions at six rearrangement sites. Within each subset, clonotype counts were normalized to the number of sorted cells before true diversity and Gini coefficients were calculated with the tcR R package. Repertoire sharing was quantified using the overlap coefficient calculated on TCRB nucleotide sequences. Held by TCRdb, this immuneACCESS table contains in-frame sequences only and omits some clones. Under half of the omission traces to an unresolved V gene where checked; the cause of the rest is unknown. The V and J calls and the clone size are those of that table, but D and trimming were determined from the DNA. For this sample the table gives roughly 140,000 clones, of which 6.9% were detected only once. The ten largest clones capture around 1.5% of the sample.

The sequencing input was central memory CD4+ T cells from blood. This clonotype was obtained from a woman under 40 in good health. The sequence joins TRBV2 to TRBJ2-3, with the D segment identity uncertain. The DNA sequence follows: TGTGCCAGCAGTGTGGCCCCAGGCACAGATACGCAGTATTTT. This is translated as CASSVAPGTDTQYF.